The T cell receptor (beta chain) under discussion was sequenced for a study of response to subunit inactivated influenza vaccine. TCRdb fed the RT-PCR reads into MiXCR, producing one record per CDR3 protein. The sample comprises 700,000 to 800,000 distinct CDR3 sequences, approximately 18% of which are singletons, and approximately 10% rests with the top ten. Overall study results and limits: Authors suggested seasonal influenza vaccinations each recruit few new T cells.

The table lists this clonotype with a few counts. Its antigen is not known. Sequencing was performed on PBMCs from blood, taken 5 to 6 days after vaccination. The sequence derives from a man over 45 who received an inactivated influenza vaccine.

The CDR3 DNA is TGTGCCTTGCGGAGCGCCGGCGGGGAGCTGTTTTTT. It specifies CALRSAGGELFF. The rearrangement links TRBV6-6 to TRBJ2-2; unclear D gene. The CDR3 covers 12 residues. Germline V CDR1 and CDR2: MNHNY, SVGAGI (reference sequence). The V end lost 11 bases, the J end lost 7 bases, and 14 bases lay between the germline ends.